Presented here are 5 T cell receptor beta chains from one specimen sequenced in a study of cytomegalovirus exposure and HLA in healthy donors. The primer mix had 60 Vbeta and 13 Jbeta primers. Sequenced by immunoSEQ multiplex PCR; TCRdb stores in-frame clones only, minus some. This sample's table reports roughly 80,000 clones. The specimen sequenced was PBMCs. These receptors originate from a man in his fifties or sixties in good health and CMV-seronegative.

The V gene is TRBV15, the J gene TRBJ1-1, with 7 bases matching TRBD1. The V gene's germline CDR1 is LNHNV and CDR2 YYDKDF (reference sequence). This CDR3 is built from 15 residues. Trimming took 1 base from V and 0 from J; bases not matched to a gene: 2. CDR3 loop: CATSRGQGMNTEAFF. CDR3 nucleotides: TGTGCCACCAGCAGAGGACAGGGCATGAACACTGAAGCTTTCTTT.

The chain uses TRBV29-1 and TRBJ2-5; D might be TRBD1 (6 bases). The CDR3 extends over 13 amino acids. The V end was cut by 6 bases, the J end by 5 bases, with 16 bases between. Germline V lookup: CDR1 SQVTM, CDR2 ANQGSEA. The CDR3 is CSVRLTGKETQYF. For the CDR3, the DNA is TGCAGCGTGCGACTTACAGGGAAGGAGACCCAGTACTTC.

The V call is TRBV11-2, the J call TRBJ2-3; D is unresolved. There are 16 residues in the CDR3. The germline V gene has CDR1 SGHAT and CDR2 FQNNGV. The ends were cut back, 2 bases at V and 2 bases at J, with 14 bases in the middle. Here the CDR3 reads CASSLFQELNTDTQYF. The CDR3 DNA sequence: TGTGCCAGCAGCTTATTTCAGGAACTTAACACAGATACGCAGTATTTT.

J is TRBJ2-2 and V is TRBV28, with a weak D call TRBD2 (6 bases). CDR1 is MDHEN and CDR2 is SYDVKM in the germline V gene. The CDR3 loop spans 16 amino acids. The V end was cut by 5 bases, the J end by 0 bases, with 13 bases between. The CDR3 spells CASSPPRTTNTGELFF. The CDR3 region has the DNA TGTGCCAGCAGTCCCCCCCGGACTACGAACACCGGGGAGCTGTTTTTT.

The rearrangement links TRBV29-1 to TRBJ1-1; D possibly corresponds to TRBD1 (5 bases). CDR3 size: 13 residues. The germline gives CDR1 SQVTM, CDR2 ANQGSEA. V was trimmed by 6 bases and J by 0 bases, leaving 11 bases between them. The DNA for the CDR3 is TGCAGCGTCGGCAGGGTAATGAACACTGAAGCTTTCTTT. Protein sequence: CSVGRVMNTEAFF.